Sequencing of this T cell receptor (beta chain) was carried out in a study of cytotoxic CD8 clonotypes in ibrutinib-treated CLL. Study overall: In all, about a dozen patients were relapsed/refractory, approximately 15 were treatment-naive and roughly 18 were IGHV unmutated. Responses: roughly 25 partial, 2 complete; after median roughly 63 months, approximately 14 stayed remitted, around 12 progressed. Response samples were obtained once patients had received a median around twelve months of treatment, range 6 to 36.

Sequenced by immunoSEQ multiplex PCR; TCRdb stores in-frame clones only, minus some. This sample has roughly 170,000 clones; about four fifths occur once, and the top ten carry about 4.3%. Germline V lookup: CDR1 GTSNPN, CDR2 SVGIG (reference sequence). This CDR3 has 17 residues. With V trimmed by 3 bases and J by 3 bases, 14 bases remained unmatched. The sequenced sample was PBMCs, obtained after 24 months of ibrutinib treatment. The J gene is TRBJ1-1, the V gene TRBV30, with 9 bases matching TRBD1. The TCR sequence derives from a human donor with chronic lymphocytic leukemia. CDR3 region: CAWRAKGTGWGDTEAFF. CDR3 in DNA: TGTGCCTGGAGGGCTAAAGGGACAGGGTGGGGGGACACTGAAGCTTTCTTT.